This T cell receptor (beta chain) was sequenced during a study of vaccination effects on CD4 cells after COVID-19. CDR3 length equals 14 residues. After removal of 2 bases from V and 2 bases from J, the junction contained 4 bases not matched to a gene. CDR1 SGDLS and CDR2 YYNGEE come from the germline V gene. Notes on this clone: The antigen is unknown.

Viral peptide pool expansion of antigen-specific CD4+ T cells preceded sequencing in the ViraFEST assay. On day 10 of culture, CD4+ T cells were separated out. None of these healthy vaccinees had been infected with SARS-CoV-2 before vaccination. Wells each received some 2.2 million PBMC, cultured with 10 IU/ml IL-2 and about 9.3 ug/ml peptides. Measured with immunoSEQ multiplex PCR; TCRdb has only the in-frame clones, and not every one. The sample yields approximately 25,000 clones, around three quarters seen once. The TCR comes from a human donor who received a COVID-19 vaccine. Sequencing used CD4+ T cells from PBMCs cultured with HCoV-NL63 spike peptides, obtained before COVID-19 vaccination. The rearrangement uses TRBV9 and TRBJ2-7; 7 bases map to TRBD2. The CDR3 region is CASSVTGGPYEQYF. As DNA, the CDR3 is TGTGCCAGCAGCGTGACGGGAGGCCCCTACGAGCAGTACTTC.